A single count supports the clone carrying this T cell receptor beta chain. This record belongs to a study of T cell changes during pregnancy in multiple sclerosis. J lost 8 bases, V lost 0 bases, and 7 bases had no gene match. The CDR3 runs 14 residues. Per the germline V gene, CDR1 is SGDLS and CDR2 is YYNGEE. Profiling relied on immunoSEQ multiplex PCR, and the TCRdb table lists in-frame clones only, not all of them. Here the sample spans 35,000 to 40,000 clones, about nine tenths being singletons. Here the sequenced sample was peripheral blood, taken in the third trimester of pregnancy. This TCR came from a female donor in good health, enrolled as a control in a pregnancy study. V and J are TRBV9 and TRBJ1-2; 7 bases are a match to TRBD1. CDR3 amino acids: CASSVDTGALGYTF. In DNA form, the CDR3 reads TGTGCCAGCAGCGTAGACACAGGGGCCCTCGGCTACACCTTC.